This TCR beta chain was captured by sequencing in a study of post-analysis software for immune sequencing data. Trimming shortened V by 6 bases and J by 6 bases, and 17 bases separated the two germline ends. Germline V gives CDR1 MNHEY, CDR2 SVGAGI. This CDR3 contains 14 residues. As for this clonotype: What it binds is unknown.

TCR beta cDNA libraries had unique molecular identifiers. Using its own MiXCR run on the PCR reads, TCRdb lists one record per CDR3 protein. The data hold fewer than 850,000 distinct CDR3 sequences, with 46% observed a single time. Findings and caveats of the study: Relative to controls, patients had five TRBV segments at higher frequency, with TRBV5-6, TRBV5-1 and TRBV20-1 among these.

This receptor was identified in a girl aged 5-17 years with multiple sclerosis. The rearrangement joins TRBV6-5 to TRBJ1-2, with a weak D call TRBD1 (6 bases). The material sequenced was blood. CDR3 residues: CASRRDGGADGYTF. The CDR3, as DNA: TGTGCCAGCAGACGCGACGGGGGCGCGGATGGCTACACCTTC.